This entry lists 20 T cell receptor beta chains sequenced from one sample in a study of blood T cell repertoires in COVID-19. The assay was immunoSEQ multiplex PCR, and TCRdb's table has in-frame clones only and misses some. The sample includes 250,000 or so clones, 80% to 90% of them seen just once. Sequenced sample: PBMCs or T cells enriched from blood (not recorded which). These TCRs come from a woman between 35 and 50 years old who had been exposed to COVID-19.

Note on this clone: At one boundary the junction diverges from the germline segment, which might be a read error. The chain is built from TRBV7-3 and TRBJ2-7; possibly TRBD2 for D (5 bases). CDR3 length equals 13 residues. Germline values: CDR1 SGHTA, CDR2 FQGTGA. This CDR3 is CASSSYVARAADF. The DNA of the CDR3 is TGTGCCAGCAGCTCGTACGTGGCGCGGGCCGCGGACTTC.

The chain uses TRBV28 and TRBJ1-5; 10 nucleotides align to TRBD1. Unmatched junction bases numbered 7, after V lost 7 bases and J lost 4 bases. Germline values: CDR1 MDHEN, CDR2 SYDVKM. There are 15 residues in the CDR3. The CDR3 spells CASMTGGEGNQPQHF. The CDR3, as DNA: TGTGCCAGCATGACAGGGGGCGAGGGGAATCAGCCCCAGCATTTT.

The J gene is TRBJ2-5, the V gene TRBV11-3; TRBD2 might be the D (5 bases). This CDR3 is 16 amino acids long. Looked up from germline, CDR1 is SGHNT and CDR2 is YENEEA. With 4 bases removed from V and 5 bases from J, the gap between germline ends came to 20 bases. The CDR3 DNA sequence: TGTGCCAGCAGCTCGAGTTCTAGCCCGCTAGAGGAGACCCAGTACTTC. Protein sequence: CASSSSSSPLEETQYF.

V and J are TRBV19 and TRBJ2-2, with TRBD2 matching over 15 bases. Trimming at V came to 7 bases and at J to 3 bases, leaving 12 bases not matched to a gene. Per the germline V gene, CDR1 is LNHDA and CDR2 is SQIVND (reference sequence). CDR3 length: 19 amino acids. The CDR3 DNA is TGTGCCAGTACACCGGGACTAGCGGGGGGCACGCGAGACACCGGGGAGCTGTTTTTT. Translating it yields CASTPGLAGGTRDTGELFF.

The chain has TRBV7-9 and TRBJ1-1; 7 bases are a match to TRBD1. This CDR3 has 11 residues. The germline V gene has CDR1 SEHNR and CDR2 FQNEAQ (reference sequence). The V segment lost 7 bases and the J segment 9 bases; nucleotides outside the gene matches: 5. The CDR3 loop reads CASTSGQQAFF. The CDR3 DNA follows: TGTGCCAGCACCTCGGGACAGCAAGCTTTCTTT.

The chain uses TRBV3-1 (or the pseudogene TRBV3-2) and TRBJ1-5, with D unresolved. Germline lookup yields CDR1 LGHDT and CDR2 YNNKEL (reference sequence). This CDR3 spans 15 amino acids. V lost 4 bases, J lost 2 bases, and 12 bases lay in between. The CDR3 sequence: CASSPDSGGNQPQHF. CDR3 nucleotides: TGTGCCAGCAGCCCCGACTCCGGGGGCAATCAGCCCCAGCATTTT.

This clone has only a few counts. The J gene is TRBJ1-5, the V gene TRBV6-2 or TRBV6-3; D possibly corresponds to TRBD1 (6 bases). Trimming shortened V by 2 bases and J by 3 bases, and 20 bases separated the two germline ends. CDR1 MNHEY and CDR2 SVGEGT come from the germline V gene. The CDR3 loop spans 18 amino acids. DNA for the CDR3: TGTGCCAGCAGTTACGAGACAGGCACAAGTGGGACCAATCAGCCCCAGCATTTT. Translated, it gives CASSYETGTSGTNQPQHF.

The J gene is TRBJ2-3, the V gene TRBV9; no reliable D call. Germline V gives CDR1 SGDLS, CDR2 YYNGEE. Trimming removed 0 bases at V and 1 base at J, with 9 bases between. The CDR3 is 15 residues long. CDR3 amino acids: CASSVAFGGTDTQYF. CDR3 nucleotide sequence: TGTGCCAGCAGCGTAGCCTTCGGAGGCACAGATACGCAGTATTTT.

This chain joins TRBV7-9 and TRBJ2-6; D gene uncertain. Germline values: CDR1 SEHNR, CDR2 FQNEAQ (reference sequence). V was cut by 5 bases and J by 0 bases, with 8 bases left in between. This CDR3 is 15 amino acids long. DNA of the CDR3: TGTGCCAGCAGCGAACCAGGCTCTGGGGCCAACGTCCTGACTTTC. Protein: CASSEPGSGANVLTF.

The chain joins TRBV19 to TRBJ1-1; D gene unclear. V was clipped by 0 bases and J by 2 bases, with 16 bases between them. This CDR3 spans 17 amino acids. Germline V lookup: CDR1 LNHDA, CDR2 SQIVND (reference sequence). The CDR3 coding sequence is TGTGCCAGTAGTATAGATATAGGGCGGCGGGTCAACACTGAAGCTTTCTTT. Translating it yields CASSIDIGRRVNTEAFF.

This chain connects TRBV19 to TRBJ1-2; unclear D gene. CDR1 LNHDA and CDR2 SQIVND come from the germline V gene (reference sequence). The V gene lost 8 bases and the J gene lost 8 bases, with 21 bases spanning the gap. The CDR3 has 14 amino acids. DNA of the CDR3: TGTGCCAGTCTCCAGACAACTCTATCTGGAGGCTACACCTTC. It codes for CASLQTTLSGGYTF.

V is TRBV10-3 and J is TRBJ2-1; the match to TRBD1 covers 10 bases. CDR1 is ENHRY, CDR2 SYGVKD, per germline. This CDR3 is built from 15 residues. V lost 4 bases and J lost 5; bases outside the gene matches: 5. The CDR3 nucleotides read TGTGCCATCAGTGGGGGACAGGGGTCCCACAATGAGCAGTTCTTC. Translating gives CAISGGQGSHNEQFF.

This rearrangement joins TRBV4-2 to TRBJ2-1, with 8 positions matching TRBD2. Germline trimming cut 0 bases from V and 4 bases from J; bases unmatched to any gene: 17. The CDR3 totals 20 residues. The germline gives CDR1 LGHNA, CDR2 YNFKEQ. For the CDR3, the DNA is TGTGCCAGCAGCCAAGATGCGTTCGGGGGGGCCGATGCGAGGTACAATGAGCAGTTCTTC. Its translation: CASSQDAFGGADARYNEQFF.

V usage is TRBV18 and J usage is TRBJ2-7; D is perhaps TRBD1 (5 bases). Per germline, CDR1 KGHSH and CDR2 LQKENI. The CDR3 covers 11 residues. The V end lost 4 bases, the J end lost 7 bases, and 8 bases lay between the germline ends. The CDR3 nucleotides are TGTGCCAGCTCACGGGCAGGGGAGCAGTACTTC. It is translated as CASSRAGEQYF.

V and J are TRBV19 and TRBJ1-5; no reliable D call. Germline loops: CDR1 LNHDA, CDR2 SQIVND (reference sequence). CDR3 length equals 15 residues. The V end was cut by 1 base, the J end by 6 bases, with 13 bases between. The CDR3: CASSIGPGSGQPQHF. In nucleotides, the CDR3 is TGTGCCAGTAGTATAGGCCCGGGATCTGGTCAGCCCCAGCATTTT.

The genes are TRBV2 and TRBJ1-2; 7 nucleotides align to TRBD1. Germline values: CDR1 SNHLY, CDR2 FYNNEI. V shed 4 bases, J shed 5 bases, and the junction held 4 bases outside the gene matches. This CDR3 is built from 13 residues. The CDR3 here is CASSGRDRYGYTF. The CDR3 DNA follows: TGTGCCAGCAGTGGCCGGGACAGATATGGCTACACCTTC.

This clone came up once. The CDR3 loop reads CASIGGRPTNYGYTF. The CDR3 nucleotides are TGTGCCAGCATTGGAGGTCGACCTACTAACTATGGCTACACCTTC. The gene calls are TRBV6-5 and TRBJ1-2, with D unclear. V lost 7 bases and J lost 0, with 15 bases in between. This CDR3 has 15 amino acids. Per the germline V gene, CDR1 is MNHEY and CDR2 is SVGAGI.

This clone has more than one count but fewer than ten. The rearrangement joins TRBV18 to TRBJ1-2, with a weak D call TRBD1 (6 bases). Per the germline V gene, CDR1 is KGHSH and CDR2 is LQKENI. The CDR3 covers 13 residues. The germline V and J ends were trimmed by 4 bases and 2 bases, with 8 bases remaining between them. The CDR3 DNA is TGTGCCAGCTCACAACAGGGAAACTATGGCTACACCTTC. Its protein is CASSQQGNYGYTF.

This chain connects TRBV9 to TRBJ1-5; D call uncertain. V was clipped by 0 bases and J by 1 base, with 5 bases between them. The CDR3 is 14 residues long. The germline CDR1 and CDR2 sequences are SGDLS and YYNGEE. The CDR3 DNA reads TGTGCCAGCAGCGTAGGTGGCAGCAATCAGCCCCAGCATTTT. It yields the protein CASSVGGSNQPQHF.

In its sample, this clone was seen a few times. This chain joins TRBV2 and TRBJ2-3; 12 bases match TRBD2. CDR3 length: 15 amino acids. V dropped 4 bases and J dropped 2; count of bases not matched to a gene: 1. The germline V gene has CDR1 SNHLY and CDR2 FYNNEI. CDR3 DNA: TGTGCCAGCAGTGCTAGCGGGGGGGCCACAGATACGCAGTATTTT. This sequence encodes CASSASGGATDTQYF.